These 27 T cell receptor beta chains were sequenced from one sample in a study of CD8 T cells in ankylosing spondylitis. Via MiXCR, TCRdb re-called the 5' RACE reads, giving one row per CDR3 protein. The repertoire holds some 37,000 distinct CDR3 sequences, 8% to 13% seen once, with 20% to 25% in the top ten. What was sequenced was synovial fluid, either unsorted or a sorted T cell fraction (not recorded which). Receptors were obtained from a male donor with ankylosing spondylitis.

This clonotype was recorded only once. One base away lies a much larger clone, so this may be a sequencing read error. The chain is built from TRBV29-1 and TRBJ2-7; tentative D call: TRBD1 (5 bases). V dropped 3 bases and J dropped 8 bases, with 20 bases sitting between them. This CDR3 has 14 residues. Germline V gene lookup returns CDR1 SQVTM and CDR2 ANQGSEA. The CDR3 DNA reads as TGCAGCGTTGATAGGGGCAGTGGTGATTACAAGCAGTACTTC. Its protein product is CSVDRGSGDYKQYF.

This clonotype was found a few times. V gene TRBV5-4 combines with J gene TRBJ1-5; D unresolved. V lost 10 bases to trimming and J lost 7 bases, with 15 bases between them. The CDR3 consists of 12 residues. The germline V gene encodes CDR1 SGHNT and CDR2 YYREEE (reference sequence). CDR3 loop: CAYEGLGQPQHF. The DNA for the CDR3 is TGTGCCTACGAGGGTCTAGGACAGCCCCAGCATTTT.

The gene calls are TRBV7-9 and TRBJ2-6, with D unresolved. V was pared by 1 base and J by 4 bases, with 2 bases between. This CDR3 is 13 amino acids long. Per germline, CDR1 SEHNR and CDR2 FQNEAQ (reference sequence). The CDR3 here is CASSLGGANVLTF. Written as DNA, the CDR3 is TGTGCCAGCAGCTTAGGGGGGGCCAACGTCCTGACTTTC.

By share, this clonotype counts as medium-sized. The V gene is TRBV5-4, the J gene TRBJ2-3; the D is unclear. From germline, CDR1 is SGHNT and CDR2 YYREEE (reference sequence). Trimming took off 4 bases at V and 3 bases at J, with 6 bases between the two ends. The CDR3 has 12 amino acids. The CDR3 spells CASSRNTDTQYF. The DNA for the CDR3 is TGTGCCAGCAGCCGTAATACAGATACGCAGTATTTT.

This clonotype was recorded many times. V and J are TRBV20-1 and TRBJ2-5; no clear D. V was clipped by 2 bases and J by 7 bases, with 14 bases between them. Germline CDR1 and CDR2: DFQATT and SNEGSKA (reference sequence). CDR3 length: 13 amino acids. In nucleotides, the CDR3 is TGCAGTGCTAGACAACAAGGGCAGAGGACCCAGTACTTC. It yields the protein CSARQQGQRTQYF.

The genes are TRBV4-3 and TRBJ2-5; a possible D gene is TRBD2 (5 bases). From germline, CDR1 is LGHNA and CDR2 YSLEER. The CDR3 spans 14 residues. V shed 3 bases and J shed 4 bases, with 12 bases lying between them. CDR3 coding DNA: TGCGCCAGCAGCCAGGACTCCTCGCGAGAGACCCAGTACTTC. Amino acid sequence: CASSQDSSRETQYF.

This clonotype has ten or more counts. The chain is built from TRBV6-1 and TRBJ2-7, with D perhaps matching TRBD1 or TRBD2 (6 bases each). V shed 7 bases and J shed 4 bases, with 17 bases lying between them. The CDR3 contains 14 residues. Germline CDR1 and CDR2: MNHNS and SASEGT. Here the CDR3 reads CASIWGASMYEQYF. The CDR3 DNA is TGTGCCAGCATATGGGGGGCTAGTATGTACGAGCAGTACTTC.

This clonotype turned up a few times. This rearrangement joins TRBV28 to TRBJ2-7; 8 nucleotides match TRBD2. Germline trimming cut 4 bases from V and 2 bases from J; bases unmatched to any gene: 7. CDR3 length equals 15 residues. The germline V gene encodes CDR1 MDHEN and CDR2 SYDVKM. CDR3 sequence: CASSWLVAGTYEQYF. CDR3 DNA sequence: TGTGCCAGCAGTTGGTTGGTAGCGGGGACCTACGAGCAGTACTTC. Drawing the rest from reference TRBV28 and TRBJ2-7, the complete variable domain is DVKVTQSSRYLVKRTGEKVFLECVQDMDHENMFWYRQDPGLGLRLIYFSYDVKMKEKGDIPEGYSVSREKKERFSLILESASTNQTSMYLCASSWLVAGTYEQYFGPGTRLTVT.

This clonotype was counted many times. The CDR3: CASSWGPNTEAFF. CDR3 DNA sequence: TGTGCCAGCAGCTGGGGACCGAACACTGAAGCTTTCTTT. The V and J genes are TRBV6-2 or TRBV6-3 and TRBJ1-1; D may be TRBD1 (5 bases). With 6 bases removed from V and 1 base from J, the gap between germline ends came to 9 bases. The germline CDR1 and CDR2 sequences are MNHEY and SVGEGT. This CDR3 has 13 residues.

This clonotype has just a few counts. The chain uses TRBV19 and TRBJ2-3, with 10 nucleotides matching TRBD2. Germline-derived CDR1 and CDR2 are LNHDA and SQIVND (reference sequence). The V gene end was trimmed by 5 bases and the J gene end by 5 bases; junction bases not matched to a gene: 10. The CDR3 has 16 residues. DNA for the CDR3: TGTGCCAGTAGTGCCAGACTAGCGGGCGGGAAAGATACGCAGTATTTT. It specifies CASSARLAGGKDTQYF.

This clonotype was seen more than once but under ten times. It is unclear where the CDR3 begins or ends on the DNA, so no DNA is shown, and the CDR3 is as TCRdb lists it. The rearrangement joins TRBV4-1 to TRBJ1-4; the DNA was not compared with TRBD1, the D call given in the table. The CDR3 is 18 amino acids long, termini counted. Germline V gene lookup returns CDR1 MGHRA and CDR2 YSYEKL. CDR3 sequence reads: CASSQDSPGTGDEKTVFF.

This clonotype was detected many times. The gene calls are TRBV7-9 and TRBJ1-1; no clear D gene. Germline V gives CDR1 SEHNR, CDR2 FQNEAQ (reference sequence). The ends were cut back, 3 bases at V and 1 base at J, with 15 bases in the middle. The length of the CDR3 is 16 residues. The CDR3 here is CASSFAKRGANTEAFF. Here the CDR3 DNA reads TGTGCCAGCAGCTTTGCAAAACGTGGCGCGAACACTGAAGCTTTCTTT.

This chain connects TRBV20-1 to TRBJ2-7; 8 nucleotides align to TRBD1. The germline gives CDR1 DFQATT, CDR2 SNEGSKA (reference sequence). This CDR3 spans 16 amino acids. With 3 bases clipped from V and 0 bases from J, the junction kept 10 bases outside the gene matches. The CDR3 DNA reads as TGCAGTGCTAGTCCAAGTGGTGACAGGGGCTCCTACGAGCAGTACTTC. Residues: CSASPSGDRGSYEQYF.

This clonotype appeared many times. J is TRBJ2-1 and V is TRBV24-1, with TRBD1 matching 12 bases. V lost 10 bases and J lost 7; bases outside the gene matches: 4. The CDR3 totals 13 residues. The germline CDR1 and CDR2 sequences are KGHDR and SFDVKD. The CDR3 sequence is CATGQGARNEQFF. The CDR3 DNA is TGTGCCACGGGACAGGGGGCGCGAAATGAGCAGTTCTTC.

The chain recombines TRBV7-9 with TRBJ1-6; D not resolved. The CDR3 sequence is 12 residues long. The V end was cut by 0 bases, the J end by 7 bases, with 1 base between. The germline gives CDR1 SEHNR, CDR2 FQNEAQ (reference sequence). This CDR3 is CASSLANSPLHF. CDR3 DNA sequence: TGTGCCAGCAGCTTAGCAAATTCACCCCTCCACTTT. Full variable domain (rest looked up from reference TRBV7-9 and TRBJ1-6): DTGVSQNPRHKITKRGQNVTFRCDPISEHNRLYWYRQTLGQGPEFLTYFQNEAQLEKSRLLSDRFSAERPKGSFSTLEIQRTEQGDSAMYLCASSLANSPLHFGNGTRLTVT.

This chain connects TRBV15 to TRBJ1-5, with D perhaps TRBD1 (5 bases). Trimming stripped 1 base from V and 4 bases from J, with 11 bases between. Per the germline V gene, CDR1 is LNHNV and CDR2 is YYDKDF (reference sequence). The CDR3 loop spans 15 amino acids. DNA of the CDR3: TGTGCCACCAGCAGAGTATTTGGGGGAAATCAGCCCCAGCATTTT. Encoded protein: CATSRVFGGNQPQHF.

This clonotype was seen many times. The rearrangement joins TRBV5-4 to TRBJ2-7, with TRBD1 as a possible D gene (6 bases). This CDR3 has 12 residues. From germline, CDR1 is SGHNT and CDR2 YYREEE (reference sequence). The V gene lost 0 bases and the J gene lost 6 bases, with 7 bases spanning the gap. CDR3 amino acids: CASSLGGPEQYF. DNA for the CDR3: TGTGCCAGCAGCTTGGGGGGGCCCGAGCAGTACTTC. The full variable domain, with the rest looked up from reference TRBV5-4 and TRBJ2-7, is ETGVTQSPTHLIKTRGQQVTLRCSSQSGHNTVSWYQQALGQGPQFIFQYYREEENGRGNFPPRFSGLQFPNYSSELNVNALELDDSALYLCASSLGGPEQYFGPGTRLTVT.

This clonotype was counted many times. The J gene is TRBJ2-1, the V gene TRBV19; D gene uncertain. Germline V lookup: CDR1 LNHDA, CDR2 SQIVND (reference sequence). The CDR3 contains 12 residues. V was pared by 2 bases and J by 3 bases, with 2 bases between. CDR3 bases: TGTGCCAGTAGTATACTCTACAATGAGCAGTTCTTC. Encoded protein: CASSILYNEQFF.

In this sample, this clonotype turned up a few times. The rearrangement links TRBV19 to TRBJ2-7; D is unresolved. The CDR3 runs to 12 residues. Trimming removed 8 bases from V and 2 bases from J, with 10 bases in between. The germline V gene has CDR1 LNHDA and CDR2 SQIVND (reference sequence). The CDR3 sequence is CASRADTYEQYF. The CDR3, as DNA: TGTGCCAGTCGGGCGGATACCTACGAGCAGTACTTC.

This clonotype was counted ten times or more. The V and J genes are TRBV29-1 and TRBJ2-2; the D gene is possibly TRBD2 (5 bases). This CDR3 contains 12 residues. V lost 7 bases and J lost 5, with 11 bases in between. From germline, CDR1 is SQVTM and CDR2 ANQGSEA. CDR3 region: CSGEPGTGELFF. The CDR3 DNA is TGCAGCGGGGAGCCCGGAACCGGGGAGCTGTTTTTT.

The rearrangement uses TRBV19 and TRBJ1-5; maybe TRBD1 (6 bases). Trimming stripped 3 bases from V and 4 bases from J, with 13 bases between. The CDR3 is 15 residues long. Germline V gene data show CDR1 as LNHDA and CDR2 as SQIVND (reference sequence). CDR3 sequence: CASSIYQQGNQPQHF. The CDR3 DNA follows: TGTGCCAGTAGTATTTATCAGCAGGGGAATCAGCCCCAGCATTTT.

This clonotype is categorized as large (0.1 to 1%). This sequence joins TRBV28 and TRBJ2-1, with 11 bases aligning to TRBD2. V lost 3 bases to trimming and J lost 5 bases; unmatched junction nucleotides: 3. CDR1 and CDR2 from the germline V gene are MDHEN and SYDVKM. This CDR3 has 15 residues. CDR3 residues: CASSLLAGGNNEQFF. The CDR3 nucleotides read TGTGCCAGCAGTTTGTTAGCGGGAGGGAACAATGAGCAGTTCTTC. Full variable domain (rest looked up from reference TRBV28 and TRBJ2-1): DVKVTQSSRYLVKRTGEKVFLECVQDMDHENMFWYRQDPGLGLRLIYFSYDVKMKEKGDIPEGYSVSREKKERFSLILESASTNQTSMYLCASSLLAGGNNEQFFGPGTRLTVL.

This clonotype was found many times. The CDR3, as DNA: TGTGCCAGCAGCCATTCATCGGGACAGGGGTACCAAGAGACCCAGTACTTC. Protein: CASSHSSGQGYQETQYF. This chain links TRBV7-2 with TRBJ2-5; 10 nucleotides line up with TRBD1. With 5 bases clipped from V and 0 bases from J, the junction kept 9 bases outside the gene matches. CDR3 length: 17 amino acids. Germline V gene lookup returns CDR1 SGHTA and CDR2 FQGNSA.

This clonotype was detected only a few times. CDR3 sequence (DNA): TGTGCCAGTGAGCGGGAACGCGGGGAGCTGTTTTTT. As protein: CASERERGELFF. The chain recombines TRBV9 with TRBJ2-2; 7 positions match TRBD2. Germline V gene data show CDR1 as SGDLS and CDR2 as YYNGEE. The CDR3 spans 12 residues. Losses at the gene ends were 8 bases for V and 7 bases for J; bases not matched to a gene: 5. The whole variable domain, filled in from reference TRBV9 and TRBJ2-2, reads DSGVTQTPKHLITATGQRVTLRCSPRSGDLSVYWYQQSLDQGLQFLIQYYNGEERAKGNILERFSAQQFPDLHSELNLSSLELGDSALYFCASERERGELFFGEGSRLTVL.

In its sample, this clonotype was seen many times. The chain couples TRBV6-5 to TRBJ2-7; TRBD2 might be the D (6 bases). The CDR3 length is 14 residues. The V end was cut by 0 bases, the J end by 0 bases, with 6 bases between. Per the germline V gene, CDR1 is MNHEY and CDR2 is SVGAGI. This CDR3 is CASSYSGGSYEQYF. In DNA, the CDR3 is TGTGCCAGCAGTTACTCCGGGGGCTCCTACGAGCAGTACTTC.

This clonotype occurred many times. The rearrangement links TRBV20-1 to TRBJ2-7; D remains ambiguous. The CDR3 spans 13 residues. Germline assignment: CDR1 DFQATT and CDR2 SNEGSKA (reference sequence). Between the trimmed V and J ends, which lost 3 bases and 3 bases, there was a span of 12 bases. The CDR3 nucleotides read TGCAGTGCTAGTTCCGTGACATACTACGAGCAGTACTTC. Amino acid sequence: CSASSVTYYEQYF.

This chain uses TRBV11-2 with TRBJ2-5; TRBD1 matches 9 bases. This CDR3 is 13 amino acids long. Germline assignment: CDR1 SGHAT and CDR2 FQNNGV. The J segment lost 3 bases and the V segment lost 11 bases, leaving 7 bases of the junction unmatched. CDR3 coding DNA: TGTGCCTGGTCCCGGGACAGGGAAGAGACCCAGTACTTC. It specifies CAWSRDREETQYF. Supplemented by reference TRBV11-2 and TRBJ2-5, the full variable domain reads EAGVAQSPRYKIIEKRQSVAFWCNPISGHATLYWYQQILGQGPKLLIQFQNNGVVDDSQLPKDRFSAERLKGVDSTLKIQPAKLEDSAVYLCAWSRDREETQYFGPGTRLLVL.